The 25 T cell receptor beta chains below come from one sample, sequenced in a study of CD8 T cells in ankylosing spondylitis. In TCRdb, the 5' RACE reads were re-called with MiXCR into one record per CDR3 protein. The profile shows hundreds of thousands of distinct CDR3 sequences, about 19% of them singletons. The sample taken for sequencing was blood, either unsorted or a sorted T cell fraction (not recorded which). These receptors all stem from a male donor with ankylosing spondylitis or in good health (not recorded which).

The rearrangement links TRBV10-2 to TRBJ1-1; a possible D gene is TRBD1 (5 bases). This CDR3 has 16 residues. Trimming left V 10 bases short and J 3 bases short, with 24 bases between. Germline V gives CDR1 WSHSY, CDR2 SAAADI. CDR3 nucleotides: TGCGCCATTAGAGTCCCCCGATTCGGAGGGGACACTGAAGCTTTCTTT. It codes for CAIRVPRFGGDTEAFF.

There are a few counts of this clonotype. The chain uses TRBV29-1 and TRBJ2-5, with 11 bases aligning to TRBD2. The CDR3 length is 14 residues. J gave up 4 bases and V 3 bases, and 4 bases lay outside the gene matches. Germline-derived CDR1 and CDR2 are SQVTM and ANQGSEA. The chain's CDR3 is CSVDAGLAGETQYF. For the CDR3, the DNA is TGCAGCGTTGATGCCGGACTAGCGGGAGAGACCCAGTACTTC.

This clonotype was found a few times. The chain carries TRBV28 and TRBJ2-1, with D maybe TRBD2 (6 bases). The CDR3 loop spans 12 amino acids. Looked up from germline, CDR1 is MDHEN and CDR2 is SYDVKM. The V end lost 6 bases, the J end lost 9 bases, and 12 bases lay between the germline ends. DNA of the CDR3: TGTGCCAGCAGGCGACTAGTTAGTGAGCAGTTCTTC. It is translated as CASRRLVSEQFF.

This clonotype has just a few counts. The rearrangement uses TRBV6-1 and TRBJ1-4; TRBD1 might be the D (6 bases). The CDR3 covers 13 residues. CDR1 is MNHNS, CDR2 SASEGT, per germline. Trimming took off 7 bases at V and 8 bases at J, with 14 bases between the two ends. This CDR3 reads CASKPGAREKLFF. The CDR3 DNA is TGTGCCAGCAAACCGGGGGCTCGGGAAAAACTGTTTTTT.

A few counts support this clonotype. The chain combines TRBV12-3 or TRBV12-4 with TRBJ1-5; D unresolved. Between the trimmed V and J ends, which lost 5 bases and 6 bases, there was a span of 11 bases. This CDR3 is 13 amino acids long. Written as DNA, the CDR3 is TGTGCCAGCAGTCACCTGAGGAGTCAGCCCCAGCATTTT. Its protein is CASSHLRSQPQHF.

This clonotype was observed a handful of times. The V and J genes are TRBV5-1 and TRBJ2-1; no firm D call. Germline V CDR1 and CDR2: SGHRS, YFSETQ. The CDR3 runs to 12 residues. V lost 4 bases to trimming and J lost 10 bases, with 12 bases between them. The CDR3 sequence: CASSPELGEQFF. The CDR3 region has the DNA TGCGCCAGCAGCCCAGAATTGGGGGAGCAGTTCTTC.

The V call is TRBV4-2, the J call TRBJ2-7, with D perhaps matching TRBD1 or TRBD2 (5 bases each). Trimming pared 4 bases from V and 3 bases from J, leaving 10 bases between. The CDR3 runs 13 residues. Germline V gene data show CDR1 as LGHNA and CDR2 as YNFKEQ. Here the CDR3 reads CASSPGDGYEQYV. The CDR3 region has the DNA TGTGCCAGCAGCCCCGGGGACGGCTACGAGCAGTACGTC.

A few counts support this clonotype. The CDR3 DNA reads TGCGCCAGCAGCCAACTTGGAGGTTTACGGAATTCACCCCTCCACTTT. This translates into CASSQLGGLRNSPLHF. This chain uses TRBV4-1 with TRBJ1-6, with D unclear. The CDR3 is made up of 16 amino acids. Germline assignment: CDR1 MGHRA and CDR2 YSYEKL. Trimming took off 2 bases at V and 7 bases at J, with 15 bases between the two ends.

The J gene is TRBJ2-1, the V gene TRBV5-1; no firm D call. The CDR3 sequence is 12 residues long. The V gene lost 1 base and the J gene lost 10 bases, with 9 bases spanning the gap. Germline values: CDR1 SGHRS, CDR2 YFSETQ. The CDR3 DNA sequence: TGCGCCAGCAGCTTGTTGGGGATGGAGCAGTTCTTC. Translation: CASSLLGMEQFF.

In its sample, this clonotype was seen many times. The chain carries TRBV24-1 and TRBJ2-1, with 10 bases lining up with TRBD2. This CDR3 has 16 amino acids. With V trimmed by 4 bases and J by 8 bases, 10 bases remained unmatched. The V gene's germline CDR1 is KGHDR and CDR2 SFDVKD. This chain's CDR3 is CATSETSGDDGDEQFF. The DNA for the CDR3 is TGTGCCACCAGTGAAACTAGCGGGGACGATGGGGATGAGCAGTTCTTC.

This clonotype was observed a few times. The rearrangement links TRBV5-1 to TRBJ1-2; D is possibly TRBD1 (5 bases). V was pared by 4 bases and J by 7 bases, with 17 bases between. The CDR3 loop spans 14 amino acids. Germline V gene lookup returns CDR1 SGHRS and CDR2 YFSETQ. The CDR3 sequence is CASSTGGGFGGYTF. The CDR3 nucleotides are TGCGCCAGCAGCACCGGCGGGGGATTTGGTGGCTACACCTTC.

The V gene is TRBV5-1, the J gene TRBJ1-1; D call uncertain. The CDR3 runs to 14 residues. Germline values: CDR1 SGHRS, CDR2 YFSETQ. V gave up 3 bases and J gave up 5 bases, with 14 bases separating them. CDR3 sequence: CASSSSWMGTEAFF. The CDR3 DNA follows: TGCGCCAGCAGCTCGTCTTGGATGGGGACTGAAGCTTTCTTT.

There are a few counts of this clonotype. This rearrangement joins TRBV12-3 or TRBV12-4 to TRBJ2-4; unclear D gene. Deletions cut 6 bases from V and 1 base from J, with 10 bases between. The CDR3 runs 14 residues. The chain's CDR3 is CASSQLMAKNIQYF. CDR3 nucleotides: TGTGCCAGCAGCCAGTTGATGGCCAAAAACATTCAGTACTTC.

The chain is built from TRBV5-1 and TRBJ2-5; D not resolved. CDR3 length equals 12 residues. CDR1 and CDR2 from the germline V gene are SGHRS and YFSETQ. V lost 0 bases, J lost 7 bases, and 7 bases lay in between. The DNA of the CDR3 is TGCGCCAGCAGCTTGGACGTGGGGACCCAGTACTTC. Translated: CASSLDVGTQYF.

There are many counts of this clonotype. The rearrangement uses TRBV9 and TRBJ2-4; TRBD2 aligns across 13 bases. The germline CDR1 and CDR2 sequences are SGDLS and YYNGEE. The length of the CDR3 is 16 residues. V lost 4 bases and J lost 4; bases outside the gene matches: 5. CDR3 coding DNA: TGTGCCAGCAGCCACGGACTAGCGGGAGTTAAAAACATTCAGTACTTC. Protein: CASSHGLAGVKNIQYF.

This CDR3 is CSVEKEGRISGANVLTF. Written as DNA, the CDR3 is TGCAGCGTTGAGAAAGAGGGACGAATTTCTGGGGCCAACGTCCTGACTTTC. V gene TRBV29-1 combines with J gene TRBJ2-6, with D possibly called TRBD1 or TRBD2 (5 bases each). The V gene's germline CDR1 is SQVTM and CDR2 ANQGSEA. The CDR3 spans 17 residues. Trimming left V 3 bases short and J 1 base short, with 16 bases between.

A few counts support this clonotype. The chain carries TRBV3-1 and TRBJ2-2; 8 bases align to TRBD2. The CDR3 is made up of 16 amino acids. The ends lost 4 bases at V and 1 base at J; junction bases unmatched: 5. Per germline, CDR1 LGHDT and CDR2 YNNKEL (reference sequence). In DNA form, the CDR3 reads TGTGCCAGCAGCCGACCTAGCGGGTTGAACACCGGGGAGCTGTTTTTT. It is translated as CASSRPSGLNTGELFF.

This clonotype has only a few counts. The chain combines TRBV5-5 with TRBJ2-3; no clear D gene. Germline V lookup: CDR1 SGHKS, CDR2 YYEKEE (reference sequence). V was clipped by 2 bases and J by 4 bases, with 14 bases between them. The CDR3 is 15 residues long. The CDR3, as DNA: TGTGCCAGCAGCTTCCTGGACGGTCGGTCAGATACGCAGTATTTT. This translates into CASSFLDGRSDTQYF.

V is TRBV4-1 and J is TRBJ1-4; 7 bases are a match to TRBD1. V lost 5 bases to trimming and J lost 8 bases; unmatched junction nucleotides: 14. This CDR3 is 16 amino acids long. Looked up from germline, CDR1 is MGHRA and CDR2 is YSYEKL. CDR3: CASSEVRGTDGEKLFF. CDR3 DNA: TGCGCCAGCAGCGAAGTACGTGGGACAGATGGAGAAAAACTGTTTTTT.

In the case of this clonotype: The junction departs from the called germline gene at one end, perhaps through a read error. The chain links TRBV12-3 or TRBV12-4 to TRBJ1-4; D is unclear. CDR3 size: 13 residues. As DNA, the CDR3 is TGTACCAGCAGTTTGTTGCAGAATGAAAAACTGTTTTTT. It specifies CTSSLLQNEKLFF.

The chain couples TRBV10-3 to TRBJ2-3; 8 bases align to TRBD2. CDR1 is ENHRY, CDR2 SYGVKD, per germline. The CDR3 consists of 14 residues. J lost 0 bases, V lost 8 bases, and 4 bases had no gene match. CDR3: CAIRPSGSTDTQYF. CDR3 bases: TGTGCCATCCGGCCTAGCGGGAGCACAGATACGCAGTATTTT.

This clonotype was observed at least ten times. The chain joins TRBV28 to TRBJ2-7, with D perhaps TRBD2 (5 bases). The CDR3 sequence is 11 residues long. The germline gives CDR1 MDHEN, CDR2 SYDVKM. The V gene lost 10 bases and the J gene lost 3 bases, with 10 bases spanning the gap. CDR3 sequence: CATSRGYEQYV. The CDR3 nucleotides are TGTGCCACCTCCCGGGGCTACGAGCAGTACGTC.

This clonotype was seen at least ten times. The chain has TRBV28 and TRBJ1-6; 7 nucleotides match TRBD1. CDR3 length: 14 residues. From germline, CDR1 is MDHEN and CDR2 SYDVKM. Trimming removed 2 bases from V and 9 bases from J; junction bases left unmatched: 4. DNA of the CDR3: TGTGCCAGCAGTTTAGCAGGGGGAACTTCACCCCTCCACTTT. This gives the protein CASSLAGGTSPLHF.

This clonotype has just a few counts. This chain joins TRBV3-1 and TRBJ2-5, with D possibly called TRBD1 or TRBD2 (6 bases each). In germline, CDR1 is LGHDT, CDR2 YNNKEL (reference sequence). The CDR3 runs to 20 residues. Trimming took off 0 bases at V and 1 base at J, with 24 bases between the two ends. The CDR3 protein is CASSQDTGKLWRGPQETQYF. For the CDR3, the DNA is TGTGCCAGCAGCCAAGATACAGGGAAACTTTGGCGGGGACCCCAAGAGACCCAGTACTTC.

V and J are TRBV12-3 or TRBV12-4 and TRBJ2-5, with D possibly TRBD2 on 5 matching bases. This CDR3 is 15 amino acids long. V shed 7 bases and J shed 0 bases, with 15 bases lying between them. This CDR3 reads CASIESSDYQETQYF. The CDR3 bases are TGTGCCAGCATCGAATCATCGGACTACCAAGAGACCCAGTACTTC.